This is a list of T cell receptor beta chains from one sample in a study of blood T cell repertoires in COVID-19. The protocol was immunoSEQ multiplex PCR, while the TCRdb copy is restricted to in-frame clones and leaves out a portion. The sample carries just over 80,000 clones, approximately 90% recorded once. Sequencing was performed on PBMCs or T cells enriched from blood (not recorded which). The receptors were sampled from a woman in her 50s with acute COVID-19. CDR3s include the opening cysteine and the closing phenylalanine or tryptophan. A D gene is named only where the DNA matches it firmly. The listing skips clone size in some rows; elsewhere it reads once, few, many or a size class.

j_call | clone_size | d_call | v_call | cdr3_nt | cdr3_aa
TRBJ2-7 | NA | NA | TRBV9 | TGTGCCAGCAGCGTAGAACGTCAGGCCCCCTACGAGCAGTACTTC | CASSVERQAPYEQYF
TRBJ1-4 | NA | NA | TRBV3-1/TRBV3-2 | TGTGCCAGCAGCCAACTCACGCCCAGGGGCGAAAAACTGTTTTTT | CASSQLTPRGEKLFF
TRBJ2-7 | few | TRBD1 | TRBV19 | TGTGCCAGTAGTATCGGACAGGCCCGCTCCTACGAGCAGTACTTC | CASSIGQARSYEQYF
TRBJ1-6 | NA | NA | TRBV15 | TGTGCCACCAGCAGAGATGTGACCGGCAGGTCACCCCTCCACTTT | CATSRDVTGRSPLHF
TRBJ2-7 | NA | NA | TRBV30 | TGTGCCTGGAGTAACTCAGGGGAAGAGCAGTACTTC | CAWSNSGEEQYF
TRBJ2-5 | NA | NA | TRBV10-3 | TGTGCCATCAAGGGCGGGGATGGAGAGACCCAGTACTTC | CAIKGGDGETQYF
TRBJ1-2 | NA | NA | TRBV12-3/TRBV12-4 | TGTGCCAGCAGTTTACTCGGACGGGGTGGCTACACCTTC | CASSLLGRGGYTF
TRBJ2-5 | NA | TRBD2 | TRBV5-1 | TGCGCCAGCAGCTTGTGGGCGGGTAGCGGGAGTGAAGAGACCCAGTACTTC | CASSLWAGSGSEETQYF
TRBJ2-7 | NA | NA | TRBV6-2/TRBV6-3 | TGTGCCAGCAGTTATGGCGGGATAAGGTCCTACGAGCAGTACTTC | CASSYGGIRSYEQYF
TRBJ2-7 | NA | TRBD1 | TRBV6-5 | TGTGCCAGCAGTTACATGGGGACAGGGTACGAGCAGTACTTC | CASSYMGTGYEQYF
TRBJ2-1 | NA | NA | TRBV11-2 | TGTGCCAGCAGCTTAGGTTACGGTAGCTCCTACAATGAGCAGTTCTTC | CASSLGYGSSYNEQFF
TRBJ1-1 | NA | NA | TRBV19 | TGTGCCAGTAGTATAGAGCTACAGGCCCCGAACACTGAAGCTTTCTTT | CASSIELQAPNTEAFF
TRBJ2-1 | NA | TRBD2 | TRBV5-4 | TGTGCCAGCAGTTCGGGACTAGAGAGATCCTACAATGAGCAGTTCTTC | CASSSGLERSYNEQFF
TRBJ1-5 | NA | TRBD1 | TRBV10-3 | TGTGCCATCAGTGAGATGGACAGGTCCCTCAATCAGCCCCAGCATTTT | CAISEMDRSLNQPQHF
TRBJ2-1 | NA | TRBD1 | TRBV9 | TGTGCCAGCAGCGTAGAAGGGACAGGGGGCGCGGAGCAGTTCTTC | CASSVEGTGGAEQFF
TRBJ2-1 | NA | TRBD2 | TRBV5-1 | TGCGCCAGCAGTCTCAGGACTAGCGCATACAATGAGCAGTTCTTC | CASSLRTSAYNEQFF
TRBJ2-3 | NA | TRBD2 | TRBV4-1 | TGCGCCAGCAGCCAAGAACAGGGACTAGCGGGAGTTTATAGCACAGATACGCAGTATTTT | CASSQEQGLAGVYSTDTQYF
TRBJ1-2 | NA | TRBD1 | TRBV12-3/TRBV12-4 | TGTGCCAGCAGTTTCCGGGACAGCGGGGGCTACACCTTC | CASSFRDSGGYTF
TRBJ1-2 | NA | NA | TRBV27 | TGTGCCAGCAGTCTAAACGACAGAGCGCTTTCCGGTGGCTACACCTTC | CASSLNDRALSGGYTF
TRBJ1-6 | NA | NA | TRBV19 | TGTGCCAGTAGTATTGGGGGGAGTTCACCCCTCCACTTT | CASSIGGSSPLHF
TRBJ2-3 | few | TRBD1 | TRBV29-1 | TGCAGCGTTCAACCGGGACAGAGCACAGATACGCAGTATTTT | CSVQPGQSTDTQYF
TRBJ1-1 | NA | TRBD1 | TRBV7-2 | TGTGCCAGCAGGGGACAGTCAGGCACTGAAGCTTTCTTT | CASRGQSGTEAFF
TRBJ1-1 | NA | NA | TRBV30 | TGTGCCTGGGGGGGTTTCCGGGACAACCAGTGGAGCGGCACTGAAGCTTTCTTT | CAWGGFRDNQWSGTEAFF
TRBJ2-3 | NA | NA | TRBV11-3 | TGTGCCAGCAGCCGCCGTGGCGGGGTCACAGATACGCAGTATTTT | CASSRRGGVTDTQYF
TRBJ1-5 | NA | TRBD1 | TRBV2 | TGTGCCAGCATGTATAACAGGGGGAGTGGGCAGCCCCAGCATTTT | CASMYNRGSGQPQHF
TRBJ1-6 | NA | NA | TRBV13 | TGTGCCAGCGGAAGGGGCGGAGTTAATAATTCACCCCTCCACTTT | CASGRGGVNNSPLHF
TRBJ2-2 | NA | TRBD1 | TRBV7-6 | TGTGCCAGCAGCTTGGACAGGGGGTCGGGCACCGGGGAGCTGTTTTTT | CASSLDRGSGTGELFF
TRBJ1-2 | once | NA | TRBV4-3 | TGCGCCAGCAGCCCTCACCGTGGAGAGAACTATGGCTACACCTTC | CASSPHRGENYGYTF
TRBJ1-2 | NA | NA | TRBV29-1 | TGCAGCGTCGTAAGCTTCTATGGCTACACCTTC | CSVVSFYGYTF
TRBJ2-7 | few | NA | TRBV19 | TGTGCCAGTAGTATGGGCCGACAGGGAGGCTACGAGCAGTACTTC | CASSMGRQGGYEQYF
TRBJ2-2 | NA | NA | TRBV4-2 | TGTGCCAGCAGCCAAGATGTTAGCGGACTTGGGTCGACGAACACCGGGGAGCTGTTTTTT | CASSQDVSGLGSTNTGELFF
TRBJ2-1 | NA | TRBD2 | TRBV7-7 | TGTGCCAGCAGCTTAGCACTAGCGGGGGTCAATGAGCAGTTCTTC | CASSLALAGVNEQFF
TRBJ1-2 | NA | NA | TRBV5-1 | TGCGCCAGCAGCTTGCCCAGTGACTATGGCTACACCTTC | CASSLPSDYGYTF
TRBJ2-7 | NA | TRBD1 | TRBV4-1 | TGCGCCAGCAGTTCTAGGACAGGGGGCTACGAGCAGTACTTC | CASSSRTGGYEQYF
TRBJ1-1 | few | NA | TRBV11-3 | TGTGCCAGCAGCTTCTCACAGTTGAACACTGAAGCTTTCTTT | CASSFSQLNTEAFF